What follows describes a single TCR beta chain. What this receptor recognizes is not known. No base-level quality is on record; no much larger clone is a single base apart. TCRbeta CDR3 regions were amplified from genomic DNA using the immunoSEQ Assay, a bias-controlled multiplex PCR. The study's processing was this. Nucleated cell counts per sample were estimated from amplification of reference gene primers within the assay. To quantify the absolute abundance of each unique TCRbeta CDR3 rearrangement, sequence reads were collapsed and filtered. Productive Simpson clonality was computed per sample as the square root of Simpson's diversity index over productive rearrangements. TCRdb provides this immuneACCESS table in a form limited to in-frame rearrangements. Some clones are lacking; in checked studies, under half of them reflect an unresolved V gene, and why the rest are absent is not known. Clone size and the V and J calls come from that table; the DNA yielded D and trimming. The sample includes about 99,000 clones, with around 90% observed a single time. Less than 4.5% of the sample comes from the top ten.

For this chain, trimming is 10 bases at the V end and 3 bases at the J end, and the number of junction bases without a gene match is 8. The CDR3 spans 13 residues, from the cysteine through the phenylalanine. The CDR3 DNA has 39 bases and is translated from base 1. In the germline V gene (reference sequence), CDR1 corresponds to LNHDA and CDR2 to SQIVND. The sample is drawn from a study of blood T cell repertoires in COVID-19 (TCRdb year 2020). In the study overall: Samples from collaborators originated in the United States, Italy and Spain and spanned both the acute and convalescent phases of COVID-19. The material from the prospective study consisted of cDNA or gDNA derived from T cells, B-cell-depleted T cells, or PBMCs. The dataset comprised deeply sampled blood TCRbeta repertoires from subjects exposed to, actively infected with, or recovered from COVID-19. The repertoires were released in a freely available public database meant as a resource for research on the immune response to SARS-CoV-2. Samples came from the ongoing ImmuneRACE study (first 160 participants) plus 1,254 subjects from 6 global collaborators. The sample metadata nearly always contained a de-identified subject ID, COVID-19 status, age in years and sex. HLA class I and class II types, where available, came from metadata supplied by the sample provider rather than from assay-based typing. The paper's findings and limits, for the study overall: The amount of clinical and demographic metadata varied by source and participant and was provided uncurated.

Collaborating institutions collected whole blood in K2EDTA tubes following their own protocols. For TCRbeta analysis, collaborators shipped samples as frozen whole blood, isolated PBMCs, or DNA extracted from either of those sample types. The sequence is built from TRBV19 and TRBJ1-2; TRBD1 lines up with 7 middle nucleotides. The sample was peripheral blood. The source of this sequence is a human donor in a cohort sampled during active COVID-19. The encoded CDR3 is CAISDRSHYGYTF. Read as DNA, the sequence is TGTGCCATATCGGACAGGAGCCACTATGGCTACACCTTC. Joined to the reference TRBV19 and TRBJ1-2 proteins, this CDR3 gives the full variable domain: DGGITQSPKYLFRKEGQNVTLSCEQNLNHDAMYWYRQDPGQGLRLIYYSQIVNDFQKGDIAEGYSVSREKKESFPLTVTSAQKNPTAFYLCAISDRSHYGYTFGSGTRLTVV.